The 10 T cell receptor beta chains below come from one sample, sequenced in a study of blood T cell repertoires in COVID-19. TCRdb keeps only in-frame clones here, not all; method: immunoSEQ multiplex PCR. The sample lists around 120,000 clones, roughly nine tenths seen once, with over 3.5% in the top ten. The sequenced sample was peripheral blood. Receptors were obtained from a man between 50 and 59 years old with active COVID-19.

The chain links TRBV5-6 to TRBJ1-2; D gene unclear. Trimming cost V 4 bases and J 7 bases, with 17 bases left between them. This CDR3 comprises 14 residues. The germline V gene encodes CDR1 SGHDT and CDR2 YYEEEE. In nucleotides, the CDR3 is TGTGCCAGCAGCCCGGGCGGGCAGCGACTTGGCTACACCTTC. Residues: CASSPGGQRLGYTF. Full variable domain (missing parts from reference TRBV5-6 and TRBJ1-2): DAGVTQSPTHLIKTRGQQVTLRCSPKSGHDTVSWYQQALGQGPQFIFQYYEEEERQRGNFPDRFSGHQFPNYSSELNVNALLLGDSALYLCASSPGGQRLGYTFGSGTRLTVV.

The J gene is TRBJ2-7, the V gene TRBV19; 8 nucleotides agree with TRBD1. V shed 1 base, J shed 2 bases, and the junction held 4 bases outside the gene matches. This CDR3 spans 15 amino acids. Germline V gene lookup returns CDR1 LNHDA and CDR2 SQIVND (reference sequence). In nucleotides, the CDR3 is TGTGCCAGTAGTATAGTCCAGGGGGCGACCTACGAGCAGTACTTC. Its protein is CASSIVQGATYEQYF.

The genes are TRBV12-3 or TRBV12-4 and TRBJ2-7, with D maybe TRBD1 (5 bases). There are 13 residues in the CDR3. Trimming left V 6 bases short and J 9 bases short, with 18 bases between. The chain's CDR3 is CASSQTVPGWQYF. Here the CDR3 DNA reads TGTGCCAGCAGCCAGACAGTTCCCGGTTGGCAGTACTTC.

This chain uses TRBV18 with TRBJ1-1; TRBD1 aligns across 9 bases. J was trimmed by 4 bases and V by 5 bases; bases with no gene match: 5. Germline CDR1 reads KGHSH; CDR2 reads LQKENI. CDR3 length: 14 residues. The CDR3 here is CASSRDRESTEAFF. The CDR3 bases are TGTGCCAGCTCAAGGGACAGGGAAAGCACTGAAGCTTTCTTT.

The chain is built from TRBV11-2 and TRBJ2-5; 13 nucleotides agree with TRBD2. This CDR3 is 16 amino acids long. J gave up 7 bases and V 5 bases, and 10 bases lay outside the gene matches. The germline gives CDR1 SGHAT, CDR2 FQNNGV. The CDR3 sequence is CASSPTSGRADWTQYF. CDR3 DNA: TGTGCCAGCAGCCCTACTAGCGGGAGGGCCGATTGGACCCAGTACTTC.

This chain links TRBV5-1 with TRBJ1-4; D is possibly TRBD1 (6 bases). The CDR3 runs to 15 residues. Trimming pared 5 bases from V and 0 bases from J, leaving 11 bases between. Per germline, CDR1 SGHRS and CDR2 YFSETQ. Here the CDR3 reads CASRGTTTTNEKLFF. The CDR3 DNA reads TGCGCCAGCAGGGGGACAACAACAACTAATGAAAAACTGTTTTTT.

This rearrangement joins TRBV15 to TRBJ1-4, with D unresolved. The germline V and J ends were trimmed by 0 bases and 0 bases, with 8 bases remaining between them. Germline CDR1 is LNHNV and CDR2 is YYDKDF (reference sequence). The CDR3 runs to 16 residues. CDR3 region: CATSRDPVATNEKLFF. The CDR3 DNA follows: TGTGCCACCAGCAGAGATCCAGTTGCAACTAATGAAAAACTGTTTTTT.

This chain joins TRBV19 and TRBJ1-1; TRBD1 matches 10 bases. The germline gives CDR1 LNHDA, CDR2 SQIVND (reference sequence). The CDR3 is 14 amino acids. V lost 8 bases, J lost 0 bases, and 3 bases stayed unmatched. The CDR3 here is CASGGQGMNTEAFF. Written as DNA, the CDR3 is TGTGCCAGTGGGGGACAGGGGATGAACACTGAAGCTTTCTTT.

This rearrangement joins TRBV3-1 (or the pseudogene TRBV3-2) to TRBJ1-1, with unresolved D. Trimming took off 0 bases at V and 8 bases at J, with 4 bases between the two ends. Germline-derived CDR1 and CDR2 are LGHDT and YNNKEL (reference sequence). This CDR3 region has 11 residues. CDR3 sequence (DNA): TGTGCCAGCAGCCAAGATTCAGAAGCTTTCTTT. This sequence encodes CASSQDSEAFF.

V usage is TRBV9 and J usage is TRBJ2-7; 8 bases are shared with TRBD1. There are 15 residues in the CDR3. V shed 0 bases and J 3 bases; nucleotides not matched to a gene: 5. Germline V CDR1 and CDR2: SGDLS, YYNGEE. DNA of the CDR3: TGTGCCAGCAGCGTAGGGCAGGGGGCGTTCTACGAGCAGTACTTC. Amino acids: CASSVGQGAFYEQYF.